Each of the 24 T cell receptor beta chains below was sequenced from the same sample in a study of control samples from healthy donors and cancer patients. Sequencing used immunoSEQ multiplex PCR; TCRdb keeps in-frame clones, though not all of them. The sample contains 130,000 to 150,000 clones, around 90% of which appear only once. The sample comprised blood. The receptors shown here come from a man aged 30-40 years in good health.

The genes are TRBV9 and TRBJ2-7, with D possibly TRBD1 on 5 matching bases. CDR1 and CDR2 (germline): SGDLS, YYNGEE. Trimming stripped 0 bases from V and 0 bases from J, with 10 bases between. The CDR3 covers 15 residues. In nucleotides, the CDR3 is TGTGCCAGCAGCGTAGTGGGGCCAAGCTCCTACGAGCAGTACTTC. Protein sequence: CASSVVGPSSYEQYF.

The rearrangement links TRBV7-3 to TRBJ2-1; the D gene is possibly TRBD1 (6 bases). The germline CDR1 and CDR2 sequences are SGHTA and FQGTGA. Trimming took off 5 bases at V and 8 bases at J, with 13 bases between the two ends. The CDR3 has 13 amino acids. Here the CDR3 reads CASSIRGRDEQFF. The CDR3 bases are TGTGCCAGCAGCATCAGGGGCAGGGATGAGCAGTTCTTC. The entire variable domain, with the rest obtained from reference TRBV7-3 and TRBJ2-1, is as follows: GAGVSQTPSNKVTEKGKYVELRCDPISGHTALYWYRQSLGQGPEFLIYFQGTGAADDSGLPNDRFFAVRPEGSVSTLKIQRTERGDSAVYLCASSIRGRDEQFFGPGTRLTVL.

In nucleotides, the CDR3 is TGTGCCAGCAGCCCACAGGCCACAAAGTCTGAAGCTTTCTTT. This sequence encodes CASSPQATKSEAFF. The chain is built from TRBV7-3 and TRBJ1-1, with D perhaps matching TRBD1 (5 bases). V lost 5 bases, J lost 6 bases, and 16 bases lay in between. CDR3 size: 14 residues. Germline V gives CDR1 SGHTA, CDR2 FQGTGA.

J is TRBJ1-2 and V is TRBV6-1; D is possibly TRBD1 (5 bases). V was pared by 1 base and J by 5 bases, with 11 bases between. The CDR3 is 14 amino acids. CDR1 and CDR2 (germline): MNHNS, SASEGT. CDR3 amino acids: CASSEDRLGYGYTF. The CDR3 nucleotides read TGTGCCAGCAGTGAAGACAGGTTGGGGTATGGCTACACCTTC.

The chain carries TRBV13 and TRBJ2-1; D perhaps matches TRBD1 (5 bases). Germline V lookup: CDR1 PRHDT, CDR2 FYEKMQ (reference sequence). This CDR3 region has 14 residues. Trimming took off 0 bases at V and 9 bases at J, with 12 bases between the two ends. CDR3 sequence reads: CASSLGGRVGEQFF. The CDR3 bases are TGTGCCAGCAGCTTAGGGGGCAGGGTAGGTGAGCAGTTCTTC.

V usage is TRBV5-1 and J usage is TRBJ2-5; no reliable D call. The CDR3 contains 15 residues. The germline V and J ends were trimmed by 4 bases and 4 bases, with 17 bases remaining between them. Per germline, CDR1 SGHRS and CDR2 YFSETQ. The CDR3 loop is CASSVEPGPAETQYF. The CDR3, as DNA: TGCGCCAGCAGCGTAGAACCTGGGCCCGCAGAGACCCAGTACTTC.

The V and J genes are TRBV12-5 and TRBJ1-5, with TRBD1 as a possible D gene (5 bases). Trimming cost V 3 bases and J 5 bases, with 11 bases left between them. The CDR3 runs to 14 residues. CDR1 and CDR2 from the germline V gene are LGHNT and FRNRAP. The CDR3 spells CASGFGGNDQPQHF. Here the CDR3 DNA reads TGTGCTAGTGGTTTCGGGGGGAATGATCAGCCCCAGCATTTT.

The chain carries TRBV6-6 and TRBJ1-5, with D unresolved. From germline, CDR1 is MNHNY and CDR2 SVGAGI (reference sequence). The V and J ends lost 5 bases and 5 bases respectively, with 10 bases between them. The CDR3 extends over 13 amino acids. The CDR3 DNA reads as TGTGCCAGCAGTGATTCTAGACATCAGCCCCAGCATTTT. It is translated as CASSDSRHQPQHF.

This sequence joins TRBV5-6 and TRBJ1-2; a possible D gene is TRBD1 (5 bases). This CDR3 spans 16 amino acids. The V and J ends lost 4 bases and 2 bases respectively, with 18 bases between them. Germline V gives CDR1 SGHDT, CDR2 YYEEEE. The CDR3 here is CASSPMEGQGNYGYTF. The DNA of the CDR3 is TGTGCCAGCAGCCCCATGGAGGGCCAGGGAAACTATGGCTACACCTTC.

V usage is TRBV7-8 and J usage is TRBJ2-3; TRBD2 matches 7 bases. Germline CDR1 and CDR2: SGHVS and FQNEAQ. The CDR3 runs to 17 residues. J lost 5 bases, V lost 3 bases, and 14 bases had no gene match. The CDR3 sequence is CASSFTRWGEGVDTQYF. CDR3 sequence (DNA): TGTGCCAGCAGCTTCACCCGGTGGGGGGAGGGTGTAGATACGCAGTATTTT. Full variable domain (rest looked up from reference TRBV7-8 and TRBJ2-3): GAGVSQSPRYKVAKRGQDVALRCDPISGHVSLFWYQQALGQGPEFLTYFQNEAQLDKSGLPSDRFFAERPEGSVSTLKIQRTQQEDSAVYLCASSFTRWGEGVDTQYFGPGTRLTVL.

This chain links TRBV19 with TRBJ1-5; D is undetermined. Deletions cut 4 bases from V and 4 bases from J, with 14 bases between. This CDR3 region has 15 residues. Germline V gene lookup returns CDR1 LNHDA and CDR2 SQIVND (reference sequence). CDR3 protein: CASSTGSVGNQPQHF. Here the CDR3 DNA reads TGTGCCAGTAGTACAGGAAGTGTAGGGAATCAGCCCCAGCATTTT.

A single count supports this clone. The chain links TRBV27 to TRBJ1-6; the D gene is possibly TRBD1 (5 bases). V lost 5 bases and J lost 3, with 11 bases in between. CDR3 length: 15 amino acids. The germline V gene has CDR1 MNHEY and CDR2 SMNVEV (reference sequence). For the CDR3, the DNA is TGTGCCAGCAGTATGATGACAGACTATAATTCACCCCTCCACTTT. Its protein product is CASSMMTDYNSPLHF.

The CDR3 reads CASSSRGGAYEQYF. The CDR3 bases are TGTGCCAGCAGCTCTCGCGGGGGAGCCTACGAGCAGTACTTC. The V gene is TRBV5-5, the J gene TRBJ2-7; 7 bases align to TRBD2. Germline values: CDR1 SGHKS, CDR2 YYEKEE (reference sequence). This CDR3 has 14 residues. The V gene end was trimmed by 3 bases and the J gene end by 2 bases; junction bases not matched to a gene: 5.

This sequence joins TRBV29-1 and TRBJ2-5, with D perhaps being TRBD1 or TRBD2 (7 bases each). The CDR3 loop spans 16 amino acids. V dropped 0 bases and J dropped 6 bases, with 20 bases sitting between them. The V gene's germline CDR1 is SQVTM and CDR2 ANQGSEA. CDR3 sequence reads: CSVEDLSGQGGKTQYF. CDR3 nucleotides: TGCAGCGTTGAAGATCTATCTGGGCAGGGGGGGAAGACCCAGTACTTC.

V usage is TRBV4-2 and J usage is TRBJ2-3; 11 bases map to TRBD2. Trimming removed 1 base from V and 2 bases from J; junction bases left unmatched: 5. The CDR3 contains 17 residues. Germline-derived CDR1 and CDR2 are LGHNA and YNFKEQ. CDR3 sequence reads: CASSQGSGGASTDTQYF. In DNA form, the CDR3 reads TGTGCCAGCAGCCAAGGTAGCGGGGGGGCCTCCACAGATACGCAGTATTTT.

The chain combines TRBV11-1 with TRBJ2-1, with D perhaps TRBD2 (6 bases). With 2 bases removed from V and 5 bases from J, the gap between germline ends came to 13 bases. Germline assignment: CDR1 SGHAT and CDR2 FQDESV (reference sequence). This CDR3 is 15 amino acids long. This CDR3 is CASSLIPGVNNEQFF. The CDR3 bases are TGTGCCAGCAGCTTAATCCCGGGAGTCAACAATGAGCAGTTCTTC.

There are a few counts of this clone. V gene TRBV6-4 combines with J gene TRBJ2-2, with D maybe TRBD2 (5 bases). This CDR3 spans 13 amino acids. V lost 3 bases and J lost 3, with 5 bases in between. The germline CDR1 and CDR2 sequences are MRHNA and SNTAGT. CDR3 sequence (DNA): TGTGCCAGCAGTGAGCGGGACACCGGGGAGCTGTTTTTT. It is translated as CASSERDTGELFF.

The CDR3 DNA sequence: TGTGCCACGAAGGGGGCGGCCGCCTCAGCCCAGCATTTT. Its protein product is CATKGAAASAQHF. The chain combines TRBV19 with TRBJ1-5, with 7 positions matching TRBD1. Germline CDR1 is LNHDA and CDR2 is SQIVND (reference sequence). Trimming took 10 bases from V and 11 from J; bases not matched to a gene: 14. This CDR3 is built from 13 residues.

V and J are TRBV5-4 and TRBJ2-7, with D possibly TRBD2 on 5 matching bases. Germline V lookup: CDR1 SGHNT, CDR2 YYREEE (reference sequence). V was clipped by 4 bases and J by 5 bases, with 13 bases between them. The CDR3 sequence is 13 residues long. CDR3 coding DNA: TGTGCCAGCAGCCACCCCGGGGAGCACGAGCAGTACTTC. This sequence encodes CASSHPGEHEQYF.

The chain recombines TRBV3-1 (or the pseudogene TRBV3-2) with TRBJ2-7, with D possibly TRBD2 on 5 matching bases. The V gene lost 4 bases and the J gene lost 1 base, with 11 bases spanning the gap. CDR3 length equals 14 residues. Germline CDR1 reads LGHDT; CDR2 reads YNNKEL (reference sequence). In DNA, the CDR3 is TGTGCCAGCAGCCCGTTGGGAGTGTCCTACGAGCAGTACTTC. It codes for CASSPLGVSYEQYF.

A single count supports this clone. The rearrangement joins TRBV6-2 or TRBV6-3 to TRBJ2-2, with 15 bases that match TRBD2. Trimming took 5 bases from V and 5 from J; bases not matched to a gene: 12. Germline V gene lookup returns CDR1 MNHEY and CDR2 SVGEGT. The CDR3 sequence is 19 residues long. The CDR3 DNA reads TGTGCCAGCAGTCAGAGAGGACTAGCGGGGGGGATTGAGACCGGGGAGCTGTTTTTT. Residues: CASSQRGLAGGIETGELFF.

This sequence joins TRBV7-7 and TRBJ2-2; D not certain. Trimming took off 2 bases at V and 0 bases at J, with 4 bases between the two ends. The germline V gene has CDR1 SSHAT and CDR2 FNYEAQ (reference sequence). CDR3 length: 14 residues. The CDR3 DNA reads TGTGCCAGCAGCTTACAAACGAACACCGGGGAGCTGTTTTTT. Its translation is CASSLQTNTGELFF.

V and J are TRBV2 and TRBJ1-6; D gene ambiguous. This CDR3 is built from 16 residues. In germline, CDR1 is SNHLY, CDR2 FYNNEI. With 7 bases removed from V and 5 bases from J, the gap between germline ends came to 18 bases. The CDR3 region has the DNA TGTGCCAGCAACCTTAGGGCGGGTAGGGATAATTCACCCCTCCACTTT. Its translation: CASNLRAGRDNSPLHF.

A note on this clone: One end of the junction fails to match germline, which may point to a read error. Other DNA sequences in this specimen translate into the identical CDR3. The genes are TRBV6-4 and TRBJ2-2, with D possibly TRBD1 on 6 matching bases. The V gene's germline CDR1 is MRHNA and CDR2 SNTAGT. The CDR3 runs to 16 residues. The CDR3 spells CATKKDSDLNTGELFF. The CDR3 DNA follows: TGCGCCACCAAGAAGGACAGTGACCTGAACACCGGGGAGCTGTTTTTT.